The 8 T cell receptor beta chains below were found in one sample sequenced in a study of CD8+CD57+ T cells in acquired aplastic anemia. The study profiled TCR beta VDJ and CDR3 using genomic DNA as template. One entry per CDR3 protein, called by TCRdb with MiXCR from the reads. The sample comprises about 190,000 distinct CDR3 sequences, around half of which are singletons, and approximately 16% rests with the top ten. Sequencing input: sorted CD4+, CD8+, or CD8+CD57+ T cells (not recorded which) from PBMCs. Receptors were obtained from a human donor in good health, serving as a control.

This clonotype was recorded only once. A read error may account for a junction end that differs from germline. J is TRBJ2-3 and V is TRBV9, with 11 bases aligning to TRBD2. The germline V gene has CDR1 SGDLS and CDR2 YYNGEE. This CDR3 comprises 15 residues. The CDR3 reads CTSSLGLADADTQYF. The CDR3 nucleotides are TGTACCAGCAGCTTGGGACTAGCGGATGCAGATACGCAGTATTTT. The full variable domain, completed using reference TRBV9 and TRBJ2-3, is DSGVTQTPKHLITATGQRVTLRCSPRSGDLSVYWYQQSLDQGLQFLIQYYNGEERAKGNILERFSAQQFPDLHSELNLSSLELGDSALYFCTSSLGLADADTQYFGPGTRLTVL.

This clonotype was detected a few times. This chain's CDR3 is CASSAPLGQGTQYF. The CDR3 DNA reads TGTGCCAGCAGCGCCCCGCTTGGACAGGGGACGCAGTATTTT. The chain links TRBV9 to TRBJ2-3, with 9 bases identical to TRBD1. Germline V gives CDR1 SGDLS, CDR2 YYNGEE. Trimming cost V 3 bases and J 9 bases; bases outside gene matches: 8. The CDR3 spans 14 residues. Full variable domain (missing parts from reference TRBV9 and TRBJ2-3): DSGVTQTPKHLITATGQRVTLRCSPRSGDLSVYWYQQSLDQGLQFLIQYYNGEERAKGNILERFSAQQFPDLHSELNLSSLELGDSALYFCASSAPLGQGTQYFGPGTRLTVL.

This chain joins TRBV20-1 and TRBJ2-7; D ambiguous. The CDR3 covers 14 residues. From germline, CDR1 is DFQATT and CDR2 SNEGSKA (reference sequence). V lost 2 bases and J 1 base, leaving 12 bases between the germline ends. The CDR3 protein is CSARFRTASYEQYF. The CDR3, as DNA: TGCAGTGCTAGATTCCGGACGGCTTCCTACGAGCAGTACTTC.

The chain has TRBV19 and TRBJ1-1, with 7 bases identical to TRBD1. After removal of 6 bases from V and 4 bases from J, the junction contained 8 bases not matched to a gene. This CDR3 is 14 amino acids long. CDR1 LNHDA and CDR2 SQIVND come from the germline V gene (reference sequence). In DNA, the CDR3 is TGTGCCAGTAGAATACAGGGGTTGGGCACTGAAGCTTTCTTT. Its translation: CASRIQGLGTEAFF.

In this sample, this clonotype turned up many times. The chain links TRBV6-1 to TRBJ2-1, with D possibly matching TRBD2 (7 bases). The V and J ends lost 6 bases and 2 bases respectively, with 17 bases between them. This CDR3 is 16 amino acids long. CDR1 is MNHNS and CDR2 is SASEGT in the germline V gene. CDR3 amino acids: CASRSVGGGAYNEQFF. The CDR3, as DNA: TGTGCCAGCAGAAGCGTTGGCGGGGGCGCCTACAATGAGCAGTTCTTC.

The chain recombines TRBV5-4 with TRBJ2-7; TRBD1 agrees at 8 bases. Trimming cost V 4 bases and J 7 bases; bases outside gene matches: 13. CDR3 size: 15 residues. CDR1 and CDR2 from the germline V gene are SGHNT and YYREEE (reference sequence). The CDR3 is CASSPWDRTYDEQYF. In nucleotides, the CDR3 is TGTGCCAGCAGCCCGTGGGACAGGACCTACGATGAGCAGTACTTC.

There are a few counts of this clonotype. This sequence joins TRBV24-1 and TRBJ2-5, with D hard to call. Germline CDR1 reads KGHDR; CDR2 reads SFDVKD. The CDR3 loop spans 12 amino acids. V lost 4 bases and J lost 5, with 7 bases in between. The CDR3 DNA follows: TGTGCCACCAGTGAAGGATATGAGACCCAGTACTTC. Amino acid sequence: CATSEGYETQYF.

The chain employs TRBV20-1 and TRBJ1-4, with TRBD1 identical over 8 bases. With 0 bases clipped from V and 8 bases from J, the junction kept 8 bases outside the gene matches. CDR3 length: 15 residues. Germline V gene lookup returns CDR1 DFQATT and CDR2 SNEGSKA (reference sequence). For the CDR3, the DNA is TGCAGTGCTAGAGATTCCGGGACAGGATGGGAAAAACTGTTTTTT. Protein product: CSARDSGTGWEKLFF.